This TCR beta chain appears in the sequencing data of a study of identical twins. The CDR3 has 12 amino acids. CDR1 and CDR2 from the germline V gene are DFQATT and SNEGSKA (reference sequence). With 5 bases clipped from V and 7 bases from J, the junction kept 7 bases outside the gene matches. With regard to this clonotype: What it recognizes is unknown.

TCRdb reprocessed the 5' RACE reads via MiXCR and lists one record per CDR3 protein. The sample carries about 520,000 distinct CDR3 sequences, 22% recorded once. General study findings and limits: Conclusions rested on cross-sectional statistics rather than following the same donors. Fewer insertions were carried by abundant cord blood beta clonotypes, but none was seen in memory repertoires. For out-of-frame alpha sequences shared by twins, low generation probability was in excess.

This sample was also put to use in a study of T cells expressing NK-cell markers. That report adds: An anti-gamma-delta TCR antibody restricted sorting to alpha-beta TCR T cells in several experiments.

Sequencing was carried out using CD4+ T cells sorted from blood. The clonotype comes from a woman younger than 35 in good health. This chain joins TRBV20-1 and TRBJ1-1; 7 bases fit TRBD1. Written as DNA, the CDR3 is TGCAGTGCTTCCGGACAGGAAGATGAAGCTTTCTTT. Translated: CSASGQEDEAFF.